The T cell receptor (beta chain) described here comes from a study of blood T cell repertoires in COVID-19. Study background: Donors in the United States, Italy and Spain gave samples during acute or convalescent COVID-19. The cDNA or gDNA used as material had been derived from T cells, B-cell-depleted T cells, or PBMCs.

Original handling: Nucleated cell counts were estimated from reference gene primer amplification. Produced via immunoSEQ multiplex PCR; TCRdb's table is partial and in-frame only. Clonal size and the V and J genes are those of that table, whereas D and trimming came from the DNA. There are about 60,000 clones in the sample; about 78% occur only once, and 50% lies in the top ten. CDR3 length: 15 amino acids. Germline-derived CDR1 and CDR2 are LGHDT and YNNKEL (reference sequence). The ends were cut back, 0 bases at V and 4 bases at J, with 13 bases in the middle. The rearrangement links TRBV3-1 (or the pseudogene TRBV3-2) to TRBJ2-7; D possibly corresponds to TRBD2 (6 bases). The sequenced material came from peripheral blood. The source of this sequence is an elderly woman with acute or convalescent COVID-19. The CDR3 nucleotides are TGTGCCAGCAGCCAAGAGGGTGGGAGGCGGTACGAGCAGTACTTC. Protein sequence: CASSQEGGRRYEQYF.